This T cell receptor beta chain emerged from a study of blood T cells in healthy people across ages. PCR was performed a second time for 7 to 11 cycles using a sample-barcoded 5' primer and a J-beta primer mix. TCRdb re-analysed the 5' RACE reads in MiXCR, keeping a single row per CDR3 protein. The sample has some 1,000,000 distinct CDR3 sequences; under 30% are singletons. The CDR3 is 19 residues long. From germline, CDR1 is SEHNR and CDR2 FQNEAQ (reference sequence). V was trimmed by 3 bases and J by 6 bases, leaving 27 bases between them. These records were also assigned to another study, of T cells of mothers and their children.

The chain is built from TRBV7-9 and TRBJ2-1; D is possibly TRBD1 or TRBD2 (5 bases each). The clonotype originates from a girl under 10 years old in good health. What was sequenced was blood. Here the CDR3 DNA reads TGTGCCAGCAGCTTTCGATTAGGGGACCCACCCACGACCGCCAATGAGCAGTTCTTC. It codes for CASSFRLGDPPTTANEQFF.